The 15 T cell receptor beta chains reported below all come from one sample, sequenced in a study of shared clonotypes between healthy human individuals. The naive CD8 subset, CD45RO-negative cells positively selected for CCR7, excluded terminally differentiated effector memory CD45RA+ cells. The method was immunoSEQ multiplex PCR; TCRdb's version includes in-frame clones alone and lacks a portion of them. The sample lists roughly 2,000,000 clones; approximately 94% were seen once. Sequenced input: naive CD8+ T cells sorted from blood. These receptors were obtained from a young man in good health.

This clone was detected only once. Other DNA sequences in this sample translate to the same CDR3. The gene calls are TRBV19 and TRBJ1-5; D remains unclear. In germline, CDR1 is LNHDA, CDR2 SQIVND (reference sequence). V dropped 3 bases and J dropped 1 base, with 10 bases sitting between them. The CDR3 is 15 amino acids. CDR3 amino acids: CASSIGSGSNQPQHF. The CDR3 nucleotides read TGTGCCAGTAGTATTGGGTCGGGGAGCAATCAGCCCCAGCATTTT.

The chain joins TRBV11-2 to TRBJ2-1, with 9 bases lining up with TRBD2. With 1 base clipped from V and 6 bases from J, the junction kept 13 bases outside the gene matches. The CDR3 is made up of 18 amino acids. Germline V lookup: CDR1 SGHAT, CDR2 FQNNGV. CDR3 sequence reads: CASSLGLAGPLSGNEQFF. In nucleotides, the CDR3 is TGTGCCAGCAGCTTAGGGCTAGCGGGACCCCTCTCTGGCAATGAGCAGTTCTTC.

V is TRBV7-6 and J is TRBJ2-4, with D unresolved. CDR3 length: 16 amino acids. Germline values: CDR1 SGHVS, CDR2 FNYEAQ. Trimming removed 8 bases at V and 1 base at J, with 18 bases between. CDR3 residues: CASSPGPPVAKNIQYF. The CDR3 DNA sequence: TGTGCCAGCTCCCCCGGGCCCCCGGTGGCCAAAAACATTCAGTACTTC. The entire variable domain, with the rest obtained from reference TRBV7-6 and TRBJ2-4, is as follows: GAGVSQSPRYKVTKRGQDVALRCDPISGHVSLYWYRQALGQGPEFLTYFNYEAQQDKSGLPNDRFSAERPEGSISTLTIQRTEQRDSAMYRCASSPGPPVAKNIQYFGAGTRLSVL.

The chain has TRBV28 and TRBJ1-2; the D gene is possibly TRBD1 (6 bases). Trimming stripped 2 bases from V and 4 bases from J, with 11 bases between. In germline, CDR1 is MDHEN, CDR2 SYDVKM. The CDR3 spans 14 residues. CDR3 nucleotides: TGTGCCAGCAGTTTAAGGGGGGGCGTCTATGGCTACACCTTC. It yields the protein CASSLRGGVYGYTF.

V is TRBV13 and J is TRBJ2-3; possible D gene TRBD2, 6 bases. The germline V gene encodes CDR1 PRHDT and CDR2 FYEKMQ (reference sequence). Trimming removed 0 bases at V and 2 bases at J, with 9 bases between. This CDR3 has 15 residues. CDR3 in amino acids: CASSLGGSPTDTQYF. The CDR3 coding sequence is TGTGCCAGCAGCTTAGGCGGGAGTCCCACAGATACGCAGTATTTT.

The rearrangement uses TRBV10-2 and TRBJ2-5; 10 bases agree with TRBD1. V lost 9 bases to trimming and J lost 4 bases; unmatched junction nucleotides: 11. The CDR3 loop spans 15 amino acids. Germline assignment: CDR1 WSHSY and CDR2 SAAADI. The CDR3 DNA reads TGCGCCAGTAACCTCCGGGACAGGGGAAGAGAGACCCAGTACTTC. Its translation: CASNLRDRGRETQYF.

The chain recombines TRBV4-1 with TRBJ2-1, with 9 bases that match TRBD2. Germline values: CDR1 MGHRA, CDR2 YSYEKL. Trimming removed 2 bases from V and 8 bases from J; junction bases left unmatched: 10. The CDR3 has 16 amino acids. CDR3 in amino acids: CASSQSLGLAGYEQFF. CDR3 coding DNA: TGCGCCAGCAGCCAATCACTGGGGCTAGCGGGATATGAGCAGTTCTTC.

V is TRBV21-1 and J is TRBJ2-7; whether TRBD1, the table's D call, matches the DNA was not checked. TRBV21-1 is deemed a pseudogene. The CDR3 sequence is 16 residues long. The CDR3 nucleotides are TGTGCCAGCAGCAAAGAAATCCAGGGGGCATCCCTCGAGCAGTACTTC. Its protein is CASSKEIQGASLEQYF.

This rearrangement joins TRBV6-1 to TRBJ2-4, with 7 bases that match TRBD1. The CDR3 runs 14 residues. V lost 5 bases to trimming and J lost 7 bases; unmatched junction nucleotides: 8. CDR1 and CDR2 from the germline V gene are MNHNS and SASEGT. Written as DNA, the CDR3 is TGTGCCAGCAGTTCACCGGGACAGCGGAACATTCAGTACTTC. Translating it yields CASSSPGQRNIQYF.

As concerns this clone: Other DNA sequences in this sample translate to the same CDR3. The chain links TRBV27 to TRBJ1-5, with D perhaps matching TRBD1 (5 bases). Germline lookup yields CDR1 MNHEY and CDR2 SMNVEV (reference sequence). Trimming took 5 bases from V and 4 from J, leaving 12 bases between them. The CDR3 has 14 amino acids. CDR3 bases: TGTGCCAGCAGTCCGGGACTGCCTAATCAGCCCCAGCATTTT. It is translated as CASSPGLPNQPQHF.

The table lists this clone with a count of one. Other DNA sequences in this sample translate to the same CDR3. The chain recombines TRBV6-5 with TRBJ2-7; the D gene could be TRBD1 or TRBD2 (5 bases each). V gave up 2 bases and J gave up 3 bases, with 11 bases separating them. The CDR3 has 14 residues. CDR1 MNHEY and CDR2 SVGAGI come from the germline V gene. CDR3 sequence reads: CASSYRGSFYEQYF. The CDR3 DNA reads TGTGCCAGCAGTTACCGGGGCAGTTTCTACGAGCAGTACTTC.

The chain couples TRBV28 to TRBJ2-6; TRBD2 is a possible D gene (6 bases). This CDR3 has 15 residues. Germline V CDR1 and CDR2: MDHEN, SYDVKM. Trimming cost V 4 bases and J 10 bases, with 17 bases left between them. The CDR3 bases are TGTGCCAGCAGTTCCTCCCAGGAGGGCCGAAACGTCCTGACTTTC. Protein: CASSSSQEGRNVLTF.

This chain joins TRBV2 and TRBJ2-2; the D gene is possibly TRBD2 (5 bases). The V and J ends lost 7 bases and 0 bases respectively, with 12 bases between them. Germline CDR1 reads SNHLY; CDR2 reads FYNNEI. The CDR3 extends over 15 amino acids. The CDR3 loop reads CASTADYTNTGELFF. DNA for the CDR3: TGTGCCAGCACGGCTGACTATACGAACACCGGGGAGCTGTTTTTT.

This clone was picked up one time. The CDR3 protein is CASSDLGQDNEKLFF. In DNA, the CDR3 is TGTGCCAGCAGTGATCTGGGTCAGGATAATGAAAAACTGTTTTTT. The chain joins TRBV25-1 to TRBJ1-4; D ambiguous. The CDR3 runs 15 residues. Germline V gives CDR1 MGHDK, CDR2 SYGVNS. Trimming pared 3 bases from V and 4 bases from J, leaving 12 bases between.

The gene calls are TRBV25-1 and TRBJ1-1; D might be TRBD1 (5 bases). The V and J ends lost 3 bases and 3 bases respectively, with 11 bases between them. The CDR3 has 14 residues. Per germline, CDR1 MGHDK and CDR2 SYGVNS. CDR3 region: CASSEGLSYTEAFF. CDR3 DNA: TGTGCCAGCAGTGAGGGGCTATCGTACACTGAAGCTTTCTTT.